A single sample gave rise to the 14 T cell receptor beta chains below, sequenced in a study of T cell responses to AZD1222 COVID-19 vaccine. Here immunoSEQ multiplex PCR was the method, and the copy in TCRdb shows in-frame clones only, minus some. The table includes about 120,000 clones, 88% detected once. Sequenced here: peripheral blood, sampled on day 0 of AZD1222 vaccination. The receptors stem from an adult in good health.

The chain recombines TRBV6-5 with TRBJ2-1; no definite D call. Germline CDR1 reads MNHEY; CDR2 reads SVGAGI. This CDR3 has 12 residues. The V and J ends lost 3 bases and 7 bases respectively, with 7 bases between them. The CDR3: CASSYRSNEQFF. DNA of the CDR3: TGTGCCAGCAGTTATAGAAGTAATGAGCAGTTCTTC.

The chain is built from TRBV11-1 and TRBJ2-5; D may be TRBD2 (6 bases). The CDR3 totals 15 residues. The germline V and J ends were trimmed by 3 bases and 7 bases, with 18 bases remaining between them. Germline loops: CDR1 SGHAT, CDR2 FQDESV (reference sequence). CDR3 in DNA: TGTGCCAGCAGCTTCGACGGGGGACGAGCGGCGACCCAGTACTTC. This translates into CASSFDGGRAATQYF.

V gene TRBV6-2 or TRBV6-3 combines with J gene TRBJ1-2; D is undetermined. Trimming stripped 0 bases from V and 2 bases from J, with 7 bases between. This CDR3 is 14 amino acids long. From germline, CDR1 is MNHEY and CDR2 SVGEGT. The CDR3 sequence: CASSYSRYNYGYTF. The DNA for the CDR3 is TGTGCCAGCAGTTACTCGCGGTACAACTATGGCTACACCTTC.

V and J are TRBV19 and TRBJ1-5; 7 nucleotides match TRBD1. The germline gives CDR1 LNHDA, CDR2 SQIVND (reference sequence). Trimming took 6 bases from V and 2 from J; bases not matched to a gene: 13. The CDR3 is made up of 17 amino acids. The CDR3 bases are TGTGCCAGTAGCCTTCAAAATCAGGGGGGCGGCAATCAGCCCCAGCATTTT. It codes for CASSLQNQGGGNQPQHF. Variable domain in full (rest from reference TRBV19 and TRBJ1-5): DGGITQSPKYLFRKEGQNVTLSCEQNLNHDAMYWYRQDPGQGLRLIYYSQIVNDFQKGDIAEGYSVSREKKESFPLTVTSAQKNPTAFYLCASSLQNQGGGNQPQHFGDGTRLSIL.

The table lists this clone with a count of one. This chain connects TRBV18 to TRBJ1-2; TRBD1 agrees at 8 bases. The junction had 7 bases not matched to a gene; V was cut back by 6 bases and J by 4 bases. This CDR3 region has 14 residues. Germline V gene data show CDR1 as KGHSH and CDR2 as LQKENI. The CDR3 region is CASSPDRVAYGYTF. In DNA form, the CDR3 reads TGTGCCAGCTCGCCGGACAGGGTGGCCTATGGCTACACCTTC.

This clone appeared a single time. The chain employs TRBV6-2 or TRBV6-3 and TRBJ1-2; D is unclear. Germline V gives CDR1 MNHEY, CDR2 SVGEGT. Trimming pared 0 bases from V and 5 bases from J, leaving 10 bases between. The CDR3 contains 14 residues. CDR3 in DNA: TGTGCCAGCAGTTACTCGAATCGGCCGTATGGCTACACCTTC. Its translation: CASSYSNRPYGYTF.

The V and J genes are TRBV5-1 and TRBJ1-1; unclear D gene. Germline-derived CDR1 and CDR2 are SGHRS and YFSETQ. With 0 bases removed from V and 2 bases from J, the gap between germline ends came to 8 bases. This CDR3 comprises 14 residues. The CDR3 region is CASSLEGPNTEAFF. The CDR3, as DNA: TGCGCCAGCAGCTTGGAGGGTCCCAACACTGAAGCTTTCTTT.

The chain combines TRBV5-6 with TRBJ1-6; unclear D gene. The V gene's germline CDR1 is SGHDT and CDR2 YYEEEE. The CDR3 is made up of 16 amino acids. V was cut by 0 bases and J by 7 bases, with 14 bases left in between. The CDR3, as DNA: TGTGCCAGCAGCTTGGTAGGTGAAAGGGAGAATTCACCCCTCCACTTT. As protein: CASSLVGERENSPLHF.

This chain links TRBV7-6 with TRBJ2-7; 7 nucleotides match TRBD2. The CDR3 is 16 amino acids. CDR1 SGHVS and CDR2 FNYEAQ come from the germline V gene. V lost 1 base to trimming and J lost 1 base; unmatched junction nucleotides: 7. The CDR3, as DNA: TGTGCCAGCAGCTTAGGCCAAAGCGGGACGTCCTACGAGCAGTACTTC. Its translation: CASSLGQSGTSYEQYF.

The rearrangement links TRBV9 to TRBJ1-3, with D possibly being TRBD1 (5 bases). The CDR3 consists of 15 residues. CDR1 is SGDLS, CDR2 YYNGEE, per germline. Trimming pared 2 bases from V and 2 bases from J, leaving 11 bases between. The CDR3 DNA follows: TGTGCCAGCAGCGTGATCGCGGGGGCTGGAAACACCATATATTTT. Amino acids: CASSVIAGAGNTIYF.

The J gene is TRBJ1-4, the V gene TRBV19; 9 bases are a match to TRBD1. Germline CDR1 is LNHDA and CDR2 is SQIVND (reference sequence). The CDR3 is 15 residues long. After removal of 5 bases from V and 6 bases from J, the junction contained 7 bases not matched to a gene. In DNA, the CDR3 is TGTGCCAGTAGTGGAACAGGGGGCAGTTATGAAAAACTGTTTTTT. This sequence encodes CASSGTGGSYEKLFF.

This clone was observed a handful of times. The chain has TRBV5-6 and TRBJ2-7; 7 nucleotides match TRBD1. The CDR3 sequence is 13 residues long. The trim removed 1 base at V and 7 bases at J, leaving 5 bases unmatched. Germline CDR1 is SGHDT and CDR2 is YYEEEE. The CDR3 loop reads CASSLIDREEQYF. CDR3 sequence (DNA): TGTGCCAGCAGCTTGATCGACAGGGAGGAGCAGTACTTC. The whole variable domain, filled in from reference TRBV5-6 and TRBJ2-7, reads DAGVTQSPTHLIKTRGQQVTLRCSPKSGHDTVSWYQQALGQGPQFIFQYYEEEERQRGNFPDRFSGHQFPNYSSELNVNALLLGDSALYLCASSLIDREEQYFGPGTRLTVT.

This sequence joins TRBV19 and TRBJ1-1, with 7 bases matching TRBD1. This CDR3 has 15 residues. The junction had 10 bases not matched to a gene; V was cut back by 2 bases and J by 7 bases. Germline-derived CDR1 and CDR2 are LNHDA and SQIVND (reference sequence). The CDR3 is CASSISPDRAFEAFF. The CDR3 nucleotides read TGTGCCAGTAGTATATCCCCCGACAGGGCGTTTGAAGCTTTCTTT.

The chain joins TRBV7-2 to TRBJ2-5; TRBD2 aligns across 7 bases. CDR3 length: 15 residues. V lost 2 bases to trimming and J lost 3 bases; unmatched junction nucleotides: 6. The germline CDR1 and CDR2 sequences are SGHTA and FQGNSA. CDR3 residues: CASSLLSRGEETQYF. CDR3 DNA: TGTGCCAGCAGCTTACTTAGTCGGGGGGAAGAGACCCAGTACTTC.